Presented here are 30 T cell receptor beta chains from one specimen sequenced in a study of shared clonotypes between healthy human individuals. This table comes from immunoSEQ multiplex PCR, and its TCRdb copy is limited to in-frame clones, with some not included. The sample consists of fewer than 1.6 million clones, 98% of them appearing once. Sequencing used naive CD4+ T cells sorted from blood. Subset reported: CD45RA+ positively selected. These TCRs come from a man aged 25 to 45 in good health.

V and J are TRBV28 and TRBJ2-7; D might be TRBD2 (5 bases). CDR3 length: 14 residues. V gave up 6 bases and J gave up 2 bases, with 14 bases separating them. CDR1 is MDHEN and CDR2 is SYDVKM in the germline V gene. The CDR3 loop is CASRVGLIPYEQYF. The CDR3, as DNA: TGTGCCAGCAGAGTCGGACTGATACCCTACGAGCAGTACTTC.

This clone appeared a single time. The V and J genes are TRBV6-6 and TRBJ2-3; TRBD1 or TRBD2 may be the D gene (7 bases each). CDR3 length: 16 amino acids. Germline V gives CDR1 MNHNY, CDR2 SVGAGI (reference sequence). V lost 6 bases and J 5 bases, leaving 21 bases between the germline ends. Written as DNA, the CDR3 is TGTGCCAGCAGGCAGGGGGTAGCGGGTCGCCAAGATACGCAGTATTTT. Translation: CASRQGVAGRQDTQYF.

The V call is TRBV27, the J call TRBJ2-7; D ambiguous. The CDR3 spans 14 residues. CDR1 is MNHEY and CDR2 is SMNVEV in the germline V gene (reference sequence). Deletions cut 5 bases from V and 3 bases from J, with 14 bases between. CDR3 sequence reads: CASSPSILSYEQYF. The CDR3 coding sequence is TGTGCCAGCAGTCCATCGATTTTGAGCTACGAGCAGTACTTC.

The DNA of the CDR3 is TGCGCCAGCAGCCCCCGGACTAGCAAGACCGGGGAGCTGTTTTTT. Translated, it gives CASSPRTSKTGELFF. V is TRBV4-3 and J is TRBJ2-2; the match to TRBD2 covers 8 bases. The CDR3 sequence is 15 residues long. The V segment lost 4 bases and the J segment 5 bases; nucleotides outside the gene matches: 6. Germline loops: CDR1 LGHNA, CDR2 YSLEER.

This clone is a singleton in its sample. The chain carries TRBV5-1 and TRBJ2-2; the D call may be TRBD1 or TRBD2 (5 bases each). Germline CDR1 is SGHRS and CDR2 is YFSETQ. V was cut by 0 bases and J by 7 bases, with 10 bases left in between. The CDR3 sequence is 14 residues long. The CDR3 DNA sequence: TGCGCCAGCAGCTTGGGAAGGGGAGACGGGGAGCTGTTTTTT. Its translation is CASSLGRGDGELFF.

In nucleotides, the CDR3 is TGTGCCAGCTCACGGGACAGGGATCTCGATGAGCAGTTCTTC. Translation: CASSRDRDLDEQFF. The chain couples TRBV18 to TRBJ2-1; 9 nucleotides match TRBD1. Germline V lookup: CDR1 KGHSH, CDR2 LQKENI. V gave up 4 bases and J gave up 8 bases; unmatched junction bases: 6. The length of the CDR3 is 14 residues.

J is TRBJ2-7 and V is TRBV25-1; D is ambiguous. In germline, CDR1 is MGHDK, CDR2 SYGVNS. The V gene lost 5 bases and the J gene lost 4 bases, with 6 bases spanning the gap. CDR3 size: 11 residues. In DNA form, the CDR3 reads TGTGCCAGCAGTAACGTGTACGAGCAGTACTTC. Residues: CASSNVYEQYF.

This chain joins TRBV9 and TRBJ1-3; D is unclear. The V and J ends lost 3 bases and 3 bases respectively, with 7 bases between them. This CDR3 has 13 amino acids. Germline loops: CDR1 SGDLS, CDR2 YYNGEE. The DNA for the CDR3 is TGTGCCAGCAGCGAGGTTGGTGGAAACACCATATATTTT. Translated: CASSEVGGNTIYF.

Only one count was recorded for this clone. The chain joins TRBV9 to TRBJ2-5; D gene uncertain. This CDR3 region has 14 residues. CDR1 is SGDLS, CDR2 YYNGEE, per germline. V was clipped by 2 bases and J by 4 bases, with 12 bases between them. The CDR3, as DNA: TGTGCCAGCAGCGTTGGAGTCTCCCCAGAGACCCAGTACTTC. Protein product: CASSVGVSPETQYF. The entire variable domain, with the rest obtained from reference TRBV9 and TRBJ2-5, is as follows: DSGVTQTPKHLITATGQRVTLRCSPRSGDLSVYWYQQSLDQGLQFLIQYYNGEERAKGNILERFSAQQFPDLHSELNLSSLELGDSALYFCASSVGVSPETQYFGPGTRLLVL.

The chain is built from TRBV19 and TRBJ1-5; D uncertain. The CDR3 sequence is 15 residues long. Germline V lookup: CDR1 LNHDA, CDR2 SQIVND (reference sequence). V shed 2 bases and J shed 5 bases, with 13 bases lying between them. The DNA of the CDR3 is TGTGCCAGTAGTATATTTCAGGATAGGTATCAGCCCCAGCATTTT. Residues: CASSIFQDRYQPQHF. Based on the CDR3 plus reference TRBV19 and TRBJ1-5, the full variable domain is DGGITQSPKYLFRKEGQNVTLSCEQNLNHDAMYWYRQDPGQGLRLIYYSQIVNDFQKGDIAEGYSVSREKKESFPLTVTSAQKNPTAFYLCASSIFQDRYQPQHFGDGTRLSIL.

The chain has TRBV5-1 and TRBJ2-7, with 9 bases lining up with TRBD1. V lost 4 bases and J lost 3; bases outside the gene matches: 5. CDR3 length: 14 amino acids. The germline CDR1 and CDR2 sequences are SGHRS and YFSETQ. The CDR3 DNA reads TGCGCCAGCAGCAACGGACAGGGGATCTACGAGCAGTACTTC. This encodes CASSNGQGIYEQYF.

This clone has a handful of counts. Other DNA sequences in the same sample also yield this CDR3. The rearrangement links TRBV20-1 to TRBJ2-5; D unclear. Germline values: CDR1 DFQATT, CDR2 SNEGSKA (reference sequence). Trimming pared 0 bases from V and 5 bases from J, leaving 4 bases between. This CDR3 is 11 amino acids long. Written as DNA, the CDR3 is TGCAGTGCTAGAGATAGGGAGACCCAGTACTTC. This encodes CSARDRETQYF.

This clone has a single count. The V and J genes are TRBV5-6 and TRBJ2-2, with D uncertain. V lost 1 base to trimming and J lost 7 bases, with 5 bases between them. CDR1 SGHDT and CDR2 YYEEEE come from the germline V gene. This CDR3 comprises 12 residues. The CDR3 bases are TGTGCCAGCAGCTTGTTCGGCGGGGAGCTGTTTTTT. Its translation is CASSLFGGELFF.

The V call is TRBV9, the J call TRBJ2-3, with TRBD2 matching over 7 bases. The V gene end was trimmed by 6 bases and the J gene end by 2 bases; junction bases not matched to a gene: 3. The CDR3 sequence is 13 residues long. Germline V gene lookup returns CDR1 SGDLS and CDR2 YYNGEE. CDR3 coding DNA: TGTGCCAGCACTAGCGGACCCACAGATACGCAGTATTTT. Translated, it gives CASTSGPTDTQYF.

The rearrangement joins TRBV6-5 to TRBJ1-5, with D possibly matching TRBD1 (5 bases). Germline lookup yields CDR1 MNHEY and CDR2 SVGAGI. Trimming shortened V by 6 bases and J by 6 bases, and 15 bases separated the two germline ends. This CDR3 contains 14 residues. CDR3 protein: CASRKPGPAQPQHF. CDR3 in DNA: TGTGCCAGCAGGAAACCAGGGCCAGCTCAGCCCCAGCATTTT.

This clone came up once. The V and J genes are TRBV7-9 and TRBJ2-1, with TRBD2 identical over 16 bases. Germline assignment: CDR1 SEHNR and CDR2 FQNEAQ (reference sequence). The CDR3 sequence is 15 residues long. V shed 5 bases and J 8 bases; nucleotides not matched to a gene: 3. The CDR3 is CASSMGLAGGHEQFF. CDR3 nucleotide sequence: TGTGCCAGCAGCATGGGACTAGCGGGAGGGCATGAGCAGTTCTTC.

The chain links TRBV5-1 to TRBJ2-7; D gene uncertain. The germline gives CDR1 SGHRS, CDR2 YFSETQ. Deletions cut 4 bases from V and 2 bases from J, with 19 bases between. The length of the CDR3 is 16 residues. The CDR3 here is CASSEAPLRPAYEQYF. The CDR3 DNA sequence: TGCGCCAGCAGCGAGGCCCCTCTGCGCCCGGCCTACGAGCAGTACTTC. Together with reference TRBV5-1 and TRBJ2-7, the CDR3 gives the full variable domain: KAGVTQTPRYLIKTRGQQVTLSCSPISGHRSVSWYQQTPGQGLQFLFEYFSETQRNKGNFPGRFSGRQFSNSRSEMNVSTLELGDSALYLCASSEAPLRPAYEQYFGPGTRLTVT.

The J gene is TRBJ2-7, the V gene TRBV18; no firm D call. The germline V gene has CDR1 KGHSH and CDR2 LQKENI. V was trimmed by 3 bases and J by 1 base, leaving 19 bases between them. The CDR3 spans 17 residues. DNA for the CDR3: TGTGCCAGCTCACCGCTCAGTAACCCGATCAGTTCCTACGAGCAGTACTTC. It translates to CASSPLSNPISSYEQYF.

The J gene is TRBJ1-5, the V gene TRBV9; D might be TRBD1 (5 bases). The length of the CDR3 is 15 residues. Germline V gene data show CDR1 as SGDLS and CDR2 as YYNGEE. Trimming took 4 bases from V and 3 from J, leaving 14 bases between them. In DNA, the CDR3 is TGTGCCAGCAGCCCCCGAGGGGCCGTCAATCAGCCCCAGCATTTT. Translated, it gives CASSPRGAVNQPQHF.

Note on this clone: Other DNA sequences in the same sample also yield this CDR3. This sequence joins TRBV5-1 and TRBJ1-1; D gene uncertain. Trimming stripped 0 bases from V and 1 base from J, with 7 bases between. CDR1 SGHRS and CDR2 YFSETQ come from the germline V gene. CDR3 length equals 14 residues. CDR3 coding DNA: TGCGCCAGCAGCTTGGCTGTAGGGAACACTGAAGCTTTCTTT. Translated: CASSLAVGNTEAFF. Full variable domain (rest looked up from reference TRBV5-1 and TRBJ1-1): KAGVTQTPRYLIKTRGQQVTLSCSPISGHRSVSWYQQTPGQGLQFLFEYFSETQRNKGNFPGRFSGRQFSNSRSEMNVSTLELGDSALYLCASSLAVGNTEAFFGQGTRLTVV.

The CDR3 bases are TGCAGCGTTGGACTAGCGGGATTTCCAGAGACCCAGTACTTC. This codes for CSVGLAGFPETQYF. The chain joins TRBV29-1 to TRBJ2-5, with 11 bases fitting TRBD2. The germline CDR1 and CDR2 sequences are SQVTM and ANQGSEA. V lost 4 bases, J lost 4 bases, and 5 bases stayed unmatched. The CDR3 totals 14 residues.

The chain recombines TRBV18 with TRBJ2-7; the D is unclear. This CDR3 comprises 16 residues. The germline V gene encodes CDR1 KGHSH and CDR2 LQKENI. Trimming stripped 1 base from V and 1 base from J, with 14 bases between. The CDR3, as DNA: TGTGCCAGCTCACCACAACCTATCGGAGCTTCCTACGAGCAGTACTTC. This gives the protein CASSPQPIGASYEQYF. Variable domain in full (rest from reference TRBV18 and TRBJ2-7): NAGVMQNPRHLVRRRGQEARLRCSPMKGHSHVYWYRQLPEEGLKFMVYLQKENIIDESGMPKERFSAEFPKEGPSILRIQQVVRGDSAAYFCASSPQPIGASYEQYFGPGTRLTVT.

This clone has a single count. The CDR3 bases are TGTGCCAGCGGGACAGGGGACGGACGGAACACTGAAGCTTTCTTT. The encoded protein is CASGTGDGRNTEAFF. The gene calls are TRBV2 and TRBJ1-1; TRBD1 agrees at 10 bases. CDR3 size: 15 residues. Germline CDR1 is SNHLY and CDR2 is FYNNEI. V shed 8 bases and J 1 base; nucleotides not matched to a gene: 7.

Concerning this clone itself: This sample also contains other DNA sequences that code for the same CDR3. The J gene is TRBJ2-7, the V gene TRBV5-4; 8 positions match TRBD2. This CDR3 contains 15 residues. J lost 0 bases, V lost 0 bases, and 2 bases had no gene match. From germline, CDR1 is SGHNT and CDR2 YYREEE (reference sequence). CDR3 residues: CASSLGGTSSYEQYF. DNA of the CDR3: TGTGCCAGCAGCTTGGGGGGGACTAGCTCCTACGAGCAGTACTTC.

This rearrangement joins TRBV15 to TRBJ2-3; perhaps D is TRBD1 or TRBD2 (6 bases each). Trimming left V 0 bases short and J 4 bases short, with 14 bases between. The CDR3 totals 16 residues. CDR1 and CDR2 (germline): LNHNV, YYDKDF (reference sequence). As DNA, the CDR3 is TGTGCCACCAGCAGAGAAGGGGGGCAGGGGTCAGATACGCAGTATTTT. It specifies CATSREGGQGSDTQYF.

The chain employs TRBV7-2 and TRBJ1-2, with 8 positions matching TRBD1. Per germline, CDR1 SGHTA and CDR2 FQGNSA. This CDR3 has 16 amino acids. V gave up 5 bases and J gave up 1 base; unmatched junction bases: 9. This CDR3 reads CASSPPRTGINYGYTF. The CDR3 nucleotides are TGTGCCAGCAGCCCTCCTCGGACAGGGATTAACTATGGCTACACCTTC.

This chain joins TRBV7-2 and TRBJ2-1; TRBD2 agrees at 7 bases. Germline trimming cut 1 base from V and 5 bases from J; bases unmatched to any gene: 5. Germline V gene sequence: CDR1 SGHTA, CDR2 FQGNSA. The CDR3 sequence is 15 residues long. CDR3 nucleotide sequence: TGTGCCAGCAGCTTAGTTGCGGGAGTCAACAATGAGCAGTTCTTC. This codes for CASSLVAGVNNEQFF.

The V call is TRBV6-6, the J call TRBJ2-3; D possibly corresponds to TRBD2 (6 bases). The CDR3 is made up of 14 amino acids. V gave up 5 bases and J gave up 14 bases, with 23 bases separating them. Germline V gene sequence: CDR1 MNHNY, CDR2 SVGAGI (reference sequence). For the CDR3, the DNA is TGTGCCAGCAGTACCCCGGGAGCTTTAAAAGCGCTGTATTTT. Translation: CASSTPGALKALYF.

The chain links TRBV6-1 to TRBJ2-7; D is perhaps TRBD2 (6 bases). Trimming removed 5 bases at V and 1 base at J, with 9 bases between. CDR1 is MNHNS, CDR2 SASEGT, per germline. The CDR3 contains 13 residues. The CDR3 DNA reads as TGTGCCAGCAGTTTAAGCGGGTCCTACGAGCAGTACTTC. Residues: CASSLSGSYEQYF.

Worth noting for this clone: Different DNA sequences within this sample yield the same CDR3. The chain couples TRBV18 to TRBJ1-1; D is ambiguous. The V end lost 3 bases, the J end lost 1 base, and 9 bases lay between the germline ends. The CDR3 consists of 14 residues. Germline V gene lookup returns CDR1 KGHSH and CDR2 LQKENI. The CDR3 DNA is TGTGCCAGCTCACCTCTAGGGTGGAACACTGAAGCTTTCTTT. Protein sequence: CASSPLGWNTEAFF.